This entry describes one T cell receptor (beta chain). The data were obtained in a study of blood T cell repertoires in COVID-19. Study information: Sample material is recorded as cDNA or gDNA derived from T cells, B-cell-depleted T cells, or PBMCs.

The V gene end was trimmed by 1 base and the J gene end by 2 bases; junction bases not matched to a gene: 7. Germline loops: CDR1 SGHRS, CDR2 YFSETQ. The CDR3 runs to 16 residues. Everyone who took part was about 18 to 90 years old, and they came from about two dozen US areas. Assignment of participants to cohorts was predicated upon participant-reported clinical history. Per the original data handling: Nucleated cell number was recorded as an estimate derived from reference gene primer amplification. Libraries were prepared by immunoSEQ multiplex PCR; TCRdb keeps only in-frame clonotypes and omits some of them. The V and J calls and the clone size are those of that table, but D and trimming were determined from the DNA. The sample holds fewer than 400,000 clones, roughly nine tenths seen once.

This clonotype was obtained from a man aged 55 to 70 who had recovered from COVID-19. Sequenced input: PBMCs or T cells enriched from blood (not recorded which). The V call is TRBV5-1, the J call TRBJ2-7; TRBD2 matches at 9 bases. This chain's CDR3 is CASSLPGLATTYEQYF. CDR3 DNA: TGCGCCAGCAGCTTGCCGGGACTAGCAACAACCTACGAGCAGTACTTC.